The next 28 T cell receptor beta chains were all read from a single sample in a study of cytomegalovirus exposure and HLA in healthy donors. The primer mix had 60 Vbeta and 13 Jbeta primers. The protocol was immunoSEQ multiplex PCR, while the TCRdb copy is restricted to in-frame clones and leaves out a portion. The sample yields around 100,000 clones, 76% seen once. Sample: PBMCs. These receptors came from a man in his forties in good health and CMV-seronegative.

V gene TRBV9 combines with J gene TRBJ2-5; 11 bases align to TRBD2. The CDR3 consists of 15 residues. CDR1 and CDR2 (germline): SGDLS, YYNGEE. V lost 9 bases, J lost 2 bases, and 9 bases stayed unmatched. CDR3 DNA: TGTGCCACCTCCGCTGCTAGCGGGGGGCAAGAGACCCAGTACTTC. The encoded protein is CATSAASGGQETQYF.

This clone was found a few times. The CDR3, as DNA: TGTGCCAGCAGGCGGGGACAGCTGAACACTGAAGCTTTCTTT. It is translated as CASRRGQLNTEAFF. This sequence joins TRBV2 and TRBJ1-1; the match to TRBD1 covers 7 bases. The germline V gene has CDR1 SNHLY and CDR2 FYNNEI. The CDR3 contains 14 residues. V lost 6 bases to trimming and J lost 0 bases; unmatched junction nucleotides: 4.

This chain joins TRBV11-2 and TRBJ2-2, with D perhaps matching TRBD2 (6 bases). Germline lookup yields CDR1 SGHAT and CDR2 FQNNGV. This CDR3 has 14 residues. V was clipped by 5 bases and J by 6 bases, with 13 bases between them. CDR3 amino acids: CASSGAAGAGELFF. CDR3 nucleotides: TGTGCCAGCAGCGGAGCAGCGGGTGCCGGGGAGCTGTTTTTT. Full variable domain (remainder filled in from reference TRBV11-2 and TRBJ2-2): EAGVAQSPRYKIIEKRQSVAFWCNPISGHATLYWYQQILGQGPKLLIQFQNNGVVDDSQLPKDRFSAERLKGVDSTLKIQPAKLEDSAVYLCASSGAAGAGELFFGEGSRLTVL.

The chain links TRBV7-9 to TRBJ2-7; 11 nucleotides agree with TRBD2. Germline CDR1 is SEHNR and CDR2 is FQNEAQ (reference sequence). The ends lost 5 bases at V and 6 bases at J; junction bases unmatched: 6. The CDR3 runs to 14 residues. CDR3 nucleotides: TGTGCCAGCAGCCATAGCGGGGGGGCGGGCGAGCAGTACTTC. Encoded protein: CASSHSGGAGEQYF.

The chain employs TRBV18 and TRBJ2-2; no reliable D call. CDR1 KGHSH and CDR2 LQKENI come from the germline V gene. Between the trimmed V and J ends, which lost 8 bases and 1 base, there was a span of 14 bases. The CDR3 is 15 amino acids. In nucleotides, the CDR3 is TGTGCCAGCCCAATCCTCGGAGTGAACACCGGGGAGCTGTTTTTT. Translation: CASPILGVNTGELFF.

The V and J genes are TRBV4-2 and TRBJ2-4, with 9 bases aligning to TRBD2. Per germline, CDR1 LGHNA and CDR2 YNFKEQ. The CDR3 extends over 17 amino acids. Losses at the gene ends were 5 bases for V and 0 bases for J; bases not matched to a gene: 8. The CDR3 is CASSLAGAQLAKNIQYF. CDR3 coding DNA: TGTGCCAGCAGCTTAGCGGGGGCGCAGCTAGCCAAAAACATTCAGTACTTC.

This chain links TRBV2 with TRBJ1-1, with TRBD1 matching over 8 bases. Trimming at V came to 3 bases and at J to 7 bases, leaving 7 bases not matched to a gene. The CDR3 loop spans 14 amino acids. Germline CDR1 is SNHLY and CDR2 is FYNNEI. CDR3 loop: CASSETGEEGEAFF. The CDR3 DNA reads TGTGCCAGCAGTGAGACAGGGGAAGAGGGTGAAGCTTTCTTT. Drawing the rest from reference TRBV2 and TRBJ1-1, the complete variable domain is EPEVTQTPSHQVTQMGQEVILRCVPISNHLYFYWYRQILGQKVEFLVSFYNNEISEKSEIFDDQFSVERPDGSNFTLKIRSTKLEDSAMYFCASSETGEEGEAFFGQGTRLTVV.

In this sample, this clone turned up a few times. The chain employs TRBV5-1 and TRBJ2-3, with D perhaps matching TRBD1 (7 bases). Deletions cut 7 bases from V and 3 bases from J, with 15 bases between. CDR3 length equals 14 residues. Germline CDR1 reads SGHRS; CDR2 reads YFSETQ. DNA for the CDR3: TGCGCCAGCTGGCGGGCAGGGGGGACAGATACGCAGTATTTT. Amino acid sequence: CASWRAGGTDTQYF.

The chain has TRBV25-1 and TRBJ2-3, with TRBD2 as a possible D gene (6 bases). The germline CDR1 and CDR2 sequences are MGHDK and SYGVNS. The CDR3 contains 13 residues. Trimming stripped 6 bases from V and 0 bases from J, with 7 bases between. CDR3 nucleotide sequence: TGTGCCAGCAGCGGGACTAGCACAGATACGCAGTATTTT. It codes for CASSGTSTDTQYF. The variable domain in full, with the rest retrieved from reference TRBV25-1 and TRBJ2-3, is EADIYQTPRYLVIGTGKKITLECSQTMGHDKMYWYQQDPGMELHLIHYSYGVNSTEKGDLSSESTVSRIRTEHFPLTLESARPSHTSQYLCASSGTSTDTQYFGPGTRLTVL.

The chain joins TRBV12-5 to TRBJ1-5; the match to TRBD1 covers 9 bases. The junction had 9 bases not matched to a gene; V was cut back by 2 bases and J by 4 bases. The CDR3 extends over 17 amino acids. Germline V gene sequence: CDR1 LGHNT, CDR2 FRNRAP. Written as DNA, the CDR3 is TGTGCTAGTGGTTTGTACGCGGGACAGGGCACTAATCAGCCCCAGCATTTT. Translation gives CASGLYAGQGTNQPQHF.

This clone was counted only a few times. The J gene is TRBJ2-5, the V gene TRBV2; D is undetermined. The germline V gene has CDR1 SNHLY and CDR2 FYNNEI. V was clipped by 10 bases and J by 2 bases, with 14 bases between them. The CDR3 is 13 amino acids. The CDR3 bases are TGTGCCACCACCGTGAGGCCTCAAGAGACCCAGTACTTC. It is translated as CATTVRPQETQYF.

This clone came up a few times. This rearrangement joins TRBV2 to TRBJ1-1; the D gene is possibly TRBD1 (6 bases). CDR3 size: 13 residues. Germline V CDR1 and CDR2: SNHLY, FYNNEI. V was cut by 4 bases and J by 4 bases, with 10 bases left in between. The CDR3 reads CASSGETGTEAFF. DNA of the CDR3: TGTGCCAGCAGTGGGGAGACAGGCACTGAAGCTTTCTTT.

This clone was seen only a few times. CDR3 bases: TGTGCCAGCAGCCGACTAGCGGGGGGGCAAGAGACCCAGTACTTC. It codes for CASSRLAGGQETQYF. The genes are TRBV6-1 and TRBJ2-5; TRBD2 agrees at 14 bases. CDR1 and CDR2 (germline): MNHNS, SASEGT. The CDR3 is made up of 15 amino acids. Trimming at V came to 6 bases and at J to 2 bases, leaving 2 bases not matched to a gene.

The chain links TRBV10-3 to TRBJ1-1; D perhaps matches TRBD1 (6 bases). CDR3 length: 13 residues. Germline V gene sequence: CDR1 ENHRY, CDR2 SYGVKD. V lost 7 bases and J lost 1, with 10 bases in between. The CDR3 region has the DNA TGTGCCATCACTTGGACAGAGAACACTGAAGCTTTCTTT. Its translation: CAITWTENTEAFF.

The table lists this clone with a few counts. The V call is TRBV28, the J call TRBJ1-6; D is possibly TRBD1 (5 bases). V lost 6 bases and J lost 4, with 13 bases in between. Germline loops: CDR1 MDHEN, CDR2 SYDVKM. This CDR3 region has 15 residues. CDR3 amino acids: CASRGQGSYNSPLHF. CDR3 DNA sequence: TGTGCCAGCAGAGGTCAGGGCAGTTATAATTCACCCCTCCACTTT.

The rearrangement joins TRBV18 to TRBJ1-1, with D possibly matching TRBD1 (5 bases). V dropped 0 bases and J dropped 0 bases, with 11 bases sitting between them. CDR1 and CDR2 from the germline V gene are KGHSH and LQKENI. The CDR3 has 16 amino acids. The CDR3 loop reads CASSPPGGSVNTEAFF. CDR3 coding DNA: TGTGCCAGCTCACCACCCGGGGGTTCTGTGAACACTGAAGCTTTCTTT.

The CDR3: CASSRRLAAINQETQYF. The CDR3 coding sequence is TGTGCCAGCAGTCGACGACTAGCGGCGATTAACCAAGAGACCCAGTACTTC. The rearrangement uses TRBV27 and TRBJ2-5; 9 bases fit TRBD2. The CDR3 has 17 residues. Losses at the gene ends were 5 bases for V and 0 bases for J; bases not matched to a gene: 10. CDR1 MNHEY and CDR2 SMNVEV come from the germline V gene (reference sequence).

The chain recombines TRBV5-1 with TRBJ1-1; D is perhaps TRBD1 (5 bases). Germline assignment: CDR1 SGHRS and CDR2 YFSETQ. CDR3 size: 16 residues. V was cut by 0 bases and J by 0 bases, with 12 bases left in between. CDR3 DNA: TGCGCCAGCAGCTTGGCGGGGGGGTCTTTGAACACTGAAGCTTTCTTT. Translating gives CASSLAGGSLNTEAFF.

This chain joins TRBV18 and TRBJ1-1; 8 bases fit TRBD1. From germline, CDR1 is KGHSH and CDR2 LQKENI. The CDR3 totals 14 residues. V was pared by 3 bases and J by 1 base, with 1 base of the junction left unmatched. CDR3 loop: CASSPGTGNTEAFF. The CDR3 bases are TGTGCCAGCTCACCGGGGACAGGGAACACTGAAGCTTTCTTT. Full variable domain (outside the CDR3, taken from reference TRBV18 and TRBJ1-1): NAGVMQNPRHLVRRRGQEARLRCSPMKGHSHVYWYRQLPEEGLKFMVYLQKENIIDESGMPKERFSAEFPKEGPSILRIQQVVRGDSAAYFCASSPGTGNTEAFFGQGTRLTVV.

The chain combines TRBV19 with TRBJ2-2; 8 bases align to TRBD1. CDR3 length: 13 residues. From germline, CDR1 is LNHDA and CDR2 SQIVND (reference sequence). V was pared by 5 bases and J by 6 bases, with 2 bases of the junction left unmatched. The CDR3 here is CASSPQGAGELFF. The CDR3 nucleotides read TGTGCCAGTAGTCCACAGGGGGCCGGGGAGCTGTTTTTT. The variable domain in full, completed from reference TRBV19 and TRBJ2-2, reads DGGITQSPKYLFRKEGQNVTLSCEQNLNHDAMYWYRQDPGQGLRLIYYSQIVNDFQKGDIAEGYSVSREKKESFPLTVTSAQKNPTAFYLCASSPQGAGELFFGEGSRLTVL.

The chain is built from TRBV27 and TRBJ2-7; TRBD2 is a possible D gene (5 bases). Germline CDR1 is MNHEY and CDR2 is SMNVEV (reference sequence). The germline V and J ends were trimmed by 6 bases and 7 bases, with 10 bases remaining between them. This CDR3 has 11 residues. The CDR3 sequence is CASRGSREQYV. CDR3 nucleotide sequence: TGTGCCAGCAGAGGGAGTAGGGAGCAGTACGTC.

This clone was seen a few times. The chain recombines TRBV19 with TRBJ1-5, with D perhaps matching TRBD1 (5 bases). V lost 2 bases and J lost 3, with 8 bases in between. Per germline, CDR1 LNHDA and CDR2 SQIVND (reference sequence). CDR3 size: 14 residues. The CDR3 DNA is TGTGCCAGTAGTATACAGGGATCCAATCAGCCCCAGCATTTT. It codes for CASSIQGSNQPQHF.

The chain couples TRBV27 to TRBJ1-1, with D unresolved. This CDR3 contains 13 residues. V lost 6 bases and J lost 0, with 8 bases in between. From germline, CDR1 is MNHEY and CDR2 SMNVEV (reference sequence). The CDR3 loop reads CASSRVLNTEAFF. The CDR3 nucleotides read TGTGCCAGCAGCCGAGTCTTGAACACTGAAGCTTTCTTT.

Concerning this clone itself: Other DNA variants within this sample encode the same CDR3. The chain carries TRBV20-1 and TRBJ2-3; 8 bases agree with TRBD1. V gave up 5 bases and J gave up 10 bases; unmatched junction bases: 5. Looked up from germline, CDR1 is DFQATT and CDR2 is SNEGSKA (reference sequence). There are 11 residues in the CDR3. The CDR3 DNA sequence: TGCAGTGCTCGGACAGGGTTTGCGCAGTATTTT. Its protein is CSARTGFAQYF.

The chain carries TRBV6-5 and TRBJ2-1, with TRBD1 matching 8 bases. With V trimmed by 2 bases and J by 8 bases, 5 bases remained unmatched. The CDR3 runs 14 residues. Germline V lookup: CDR1 MNHEY, CDR2 SVGAGI. The CDR3 region is CASSYTPDRDEQFF. The CDR3 DNA sequence: TGTGCCAGCAGTTACACCCCGGACAGGGATGAGCAGTTCTTC.

The chain uses TRBV7-6 and TRBJ1-1; TRBD1 aligns across 9 bases. Germline V gives CDR1 SGHVS, CDR2 FNYEAQ. Trimming at V came to 1 base and at J to 5 bases, leaving 5 bases not matched to a gene. This CDR3 is built from 15 residues. CDR3 bases: TGTGCCAGCAGCTTAGGGGGACAGGGTCAAACTGAAGCTTTCTTT. Residues: CASSLGGQGQTEAFF.

The J gene is TRBJ2-5, the V gene TRBV7-8, with 10 bases identical to TRBD1. J lost 4 bases, V lost 3 bases, and 5 bases had no gene match. The CDR3 consists of 15 residues. Germline V lookup: CDR1 SGHVS, CDR2 FQNEAQ. CDR3 coding DNA: TGTGCCAGCAGCTTTGGGACAGGGGTAGTAGAGACCCAGTACTTC. Encoded protein: CASSFGTGVVETQYF.

This chain connects TRBV21-1 to TRBJ2-1; the table's TRBD2 call for D was not verified on the DNA. TRBV21-1 is deemed a pseudogene. The CDR3 has 20 residues. In DNA form, the CDR3 reads TGTGCCAGCAGCAAAGTCTCGGGGGCCGCAGCGGGGGTGTTCCACAATGAGCAGTTCTTC. Amino acid sequence: CASSKVSGAAAGVFHNEQFF.